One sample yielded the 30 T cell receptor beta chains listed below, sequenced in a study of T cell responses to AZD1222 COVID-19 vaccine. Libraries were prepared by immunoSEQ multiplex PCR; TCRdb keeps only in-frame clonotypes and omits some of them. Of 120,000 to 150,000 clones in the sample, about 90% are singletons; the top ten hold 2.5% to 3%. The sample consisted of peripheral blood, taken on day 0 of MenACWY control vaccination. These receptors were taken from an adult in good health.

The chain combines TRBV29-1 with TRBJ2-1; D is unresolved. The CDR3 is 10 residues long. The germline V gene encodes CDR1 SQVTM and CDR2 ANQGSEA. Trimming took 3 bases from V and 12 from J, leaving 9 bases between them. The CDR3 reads CSVEVERQFF. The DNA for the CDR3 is TGCAGCGTTGAGGTGGAACGGCAGTTCTTC.

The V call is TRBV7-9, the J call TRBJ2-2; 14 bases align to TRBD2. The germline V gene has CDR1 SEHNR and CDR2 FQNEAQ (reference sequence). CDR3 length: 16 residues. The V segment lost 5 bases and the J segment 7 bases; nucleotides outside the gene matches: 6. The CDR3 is CASSVGLAGAIGELFF. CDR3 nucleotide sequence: TGTGCCAGCAGCGTGGGACTAGCGGGAGCAATCGGGGAGCTGTTTTTT.

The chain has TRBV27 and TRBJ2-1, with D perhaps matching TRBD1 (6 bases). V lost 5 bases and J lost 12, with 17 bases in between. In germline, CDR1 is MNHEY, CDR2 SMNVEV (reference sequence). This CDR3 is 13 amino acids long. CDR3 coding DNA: TGTGCCAGCAGTAACACCCGGGACAAGCCGCAGTTCTTC. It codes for CASSNTRDKPQFF.

The CDR3 loop reads CASSIQGNTEAFF. The CDR3 DNA sequence: TGTGCCAGCAGTATACAGGGAAACACTGAAGCTTTCTTT. The gene calls are TRBV12-3 or TRBV12-4 and TRBJ1-1; tentatively, D is TRBD1 (6 bases). Trimming removed 5 bases at V and 2 bases at J, with 9 bases between. This CDR3 spans 13 amino acids.

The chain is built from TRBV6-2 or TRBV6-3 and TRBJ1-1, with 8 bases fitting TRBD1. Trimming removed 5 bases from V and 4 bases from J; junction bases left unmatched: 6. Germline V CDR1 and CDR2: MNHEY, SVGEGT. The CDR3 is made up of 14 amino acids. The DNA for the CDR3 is TGTGCCAGCAGTGATTACAGGGGGGTCACTGAAGCTTTCTTT. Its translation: CASSDYRGVTEAFF.

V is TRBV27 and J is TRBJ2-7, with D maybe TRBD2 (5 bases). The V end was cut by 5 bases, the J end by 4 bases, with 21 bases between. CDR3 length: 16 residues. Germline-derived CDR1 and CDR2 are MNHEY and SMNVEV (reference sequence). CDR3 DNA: TGTGCCAGCAGTACAATGATATCGGAGCGGTGGTACGAGCAGTACTTC. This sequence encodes CASSTMISERWYEQYF.

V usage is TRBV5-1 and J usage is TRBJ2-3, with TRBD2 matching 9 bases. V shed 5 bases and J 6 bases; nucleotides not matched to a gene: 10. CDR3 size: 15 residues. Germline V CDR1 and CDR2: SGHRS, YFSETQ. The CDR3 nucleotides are TGCGCCAGCAGTATAAGGCGGGAGGGCCTCGATACGCAGTATTTT. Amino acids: CASSIRREGLDTQYF.

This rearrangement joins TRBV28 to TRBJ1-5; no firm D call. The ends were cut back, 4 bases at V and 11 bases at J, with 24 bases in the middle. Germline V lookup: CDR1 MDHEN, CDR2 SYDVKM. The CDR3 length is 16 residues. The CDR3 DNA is TGTGCCAGCAGTTCAACAGCGATCTCTTTTTATGCGGCCCAGCATTTT. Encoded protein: CASSSTAISFYAAQHF.

For the CDR3, the DNA is TGTGCCAGCAGCCATGACATTGCTGGGGCCAACGTCCTGACTTTC. Protein product: CASSHDIAGANVLTF. The chain is built from TRBV3-1 (or the pseudogene TRBV3-2) and TRBJ2-6; D not certain. Germline CDR1 LGHDT, CDR2 YNNKEL (reference sequence). This CDR3 has 15 residues. V lost 3 bases to trimming and J lost 2 bases, with 8 bases between them.

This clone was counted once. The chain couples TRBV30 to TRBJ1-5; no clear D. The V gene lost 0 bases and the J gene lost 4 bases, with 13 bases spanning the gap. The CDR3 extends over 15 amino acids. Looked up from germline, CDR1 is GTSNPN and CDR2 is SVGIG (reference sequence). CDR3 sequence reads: CAWSVKNGVNQPQHF. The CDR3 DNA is TGTGCCTGGAGTGTAAAAAACGGGGTGAATCAGCCCCAGCATTTT.

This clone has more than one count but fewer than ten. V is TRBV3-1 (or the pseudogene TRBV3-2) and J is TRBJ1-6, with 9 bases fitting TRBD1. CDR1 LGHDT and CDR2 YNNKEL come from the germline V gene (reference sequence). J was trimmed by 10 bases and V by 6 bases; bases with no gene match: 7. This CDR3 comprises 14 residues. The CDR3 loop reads CASSPDRGKSPLHF. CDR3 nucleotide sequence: TGTGCCAGCAGTCCCGACAGGGGGAAGTCACCCCTCCACTTT.

CDR3 in amino acids: CASSLGQPSYGYTF. The CDR3 nucleotides are TGCGCCAGCAGCTTAGGACAGCCGTCCTATGGCTACACCTTC. The chain has TRBV5-1 and TRBJ1-2; D is perhaps TRBD1 (6 bases). CDR3 length equals 14 residues. In germline, CDR1 is SGHRS, CDR2 YFSETQ. The V and J ends lost 2 bases and 4 bases respectively, with 12 bases between them.

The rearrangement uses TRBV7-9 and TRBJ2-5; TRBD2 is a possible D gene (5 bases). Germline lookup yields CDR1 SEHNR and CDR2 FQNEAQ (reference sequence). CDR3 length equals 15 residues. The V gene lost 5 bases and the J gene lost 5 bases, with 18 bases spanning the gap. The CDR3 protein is CASSPGLVLPETQYF. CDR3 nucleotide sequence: TGTGCCAGCAGCCCCGGACTGGTGCTTCCGGAGACCCAGTACTTC.

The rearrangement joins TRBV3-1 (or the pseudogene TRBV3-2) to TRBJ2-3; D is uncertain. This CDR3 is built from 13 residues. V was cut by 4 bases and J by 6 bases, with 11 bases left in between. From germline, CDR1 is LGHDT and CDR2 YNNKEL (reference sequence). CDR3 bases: TGTGCCAGCAGCCTGTATCTAGGGGATACGCAGTATTTT. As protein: CASSLYLGDTQYF.

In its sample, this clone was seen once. CDR3: CASMLLEGEKLFF. CDR3 DNA: TGTGCCAGCATGCTTCTTGAGGGGGAAAAACTGTTTTTT. The chain couples TRBV12-3 or TRBV12-4 to TRBJ1-4, with D possibly matching TRBD1 (5 bases). The CDR3 covers 13 residues. The V end was cut by 7 bases, the J end by 8 bases, with 14 bases between.

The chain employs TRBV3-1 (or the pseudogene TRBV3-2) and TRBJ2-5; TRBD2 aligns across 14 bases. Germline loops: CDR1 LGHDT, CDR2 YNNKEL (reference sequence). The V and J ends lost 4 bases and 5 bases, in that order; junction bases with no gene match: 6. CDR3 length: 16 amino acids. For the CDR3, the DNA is TGTGCCAGCAGCCGTGGGACTAGCGGGAGAAGGGAGACCCAGTACTTC. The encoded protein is CASSRGTSGRRETQYF.

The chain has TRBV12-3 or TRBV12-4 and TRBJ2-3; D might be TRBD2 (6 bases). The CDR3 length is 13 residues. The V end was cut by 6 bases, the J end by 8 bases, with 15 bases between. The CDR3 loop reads CASRPNPGGTQYF. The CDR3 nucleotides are TGTGCCAGCAGGCCGAATCCCGGGGGTACGCAGTATTTT.

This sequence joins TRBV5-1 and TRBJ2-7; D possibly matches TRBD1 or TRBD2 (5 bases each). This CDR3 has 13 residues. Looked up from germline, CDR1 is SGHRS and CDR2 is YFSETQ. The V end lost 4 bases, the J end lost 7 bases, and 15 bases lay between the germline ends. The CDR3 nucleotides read TGCGCCAGCAGCCCGGGACCGCGCCTGGAGCAGTACTTC. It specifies CASSPGPRLEQYF.

The CDR3 reads CASSLAEGPLYEQYF. The CDR3 DNA reads TGTGCCAGCAGCTTAGCGGAAGGGCCGCTCTACGAGCAGTACTTC. V usage is TRBV7-8 and J usage is TRBJ2-7; D gene ambiguous. The CDR3 is 15 amino acids. Deletions cut 0 bases from V and 3 bases from J, with 12 bases between. Looked up from germline, CDR1 is SGHVS and CDR2 is FQNEAQ.

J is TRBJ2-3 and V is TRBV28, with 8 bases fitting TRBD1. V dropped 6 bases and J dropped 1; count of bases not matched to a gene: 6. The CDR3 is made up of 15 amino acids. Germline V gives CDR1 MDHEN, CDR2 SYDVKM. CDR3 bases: TGTGCCAGCAGCGGGACAGGATGGGGCACAGATACGCAGTATTTT. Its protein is CASSGTGWGTDTQYF. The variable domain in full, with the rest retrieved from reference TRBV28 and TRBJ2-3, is DVKVTQSSRYLVKRTGEKVFLECVQDMDHENMFWYRQDPGLGLRLIYFSYDVKMKEKGDIPEGYSVSREKKERFSLILESASTNQTSMYLCASSGTGWGTDTQYFGPGTRLTVL.

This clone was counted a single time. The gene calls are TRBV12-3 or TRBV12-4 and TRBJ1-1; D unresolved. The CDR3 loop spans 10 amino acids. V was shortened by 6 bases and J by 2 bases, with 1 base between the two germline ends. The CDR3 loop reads CASSNTEAFF. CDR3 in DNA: TGTGCCAGCAGCAACACTGAAGCTTTCTTT.

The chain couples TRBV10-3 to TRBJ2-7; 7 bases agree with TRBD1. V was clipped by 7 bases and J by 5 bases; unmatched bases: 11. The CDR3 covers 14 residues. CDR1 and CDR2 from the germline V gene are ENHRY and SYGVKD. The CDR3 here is CAITNLNRGHEQYF. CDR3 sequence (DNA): TGTGCCATCACCAATCTTAATAGGGGGCACGAGCAGTACTTC.

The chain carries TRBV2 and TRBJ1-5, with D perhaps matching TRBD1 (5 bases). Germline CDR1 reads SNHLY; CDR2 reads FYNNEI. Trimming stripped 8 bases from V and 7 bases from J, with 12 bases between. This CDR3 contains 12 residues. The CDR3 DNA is TGTGCCAGCCGAGCAAGGGGCCAGCCCCAGCATTTT. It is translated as CASRARGQPQHF.

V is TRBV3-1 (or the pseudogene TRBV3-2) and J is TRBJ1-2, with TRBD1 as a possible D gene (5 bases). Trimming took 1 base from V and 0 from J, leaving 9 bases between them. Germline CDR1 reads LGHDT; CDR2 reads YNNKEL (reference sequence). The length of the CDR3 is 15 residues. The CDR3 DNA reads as TGTGCCAGCAGCCAAGGAGGGGCCACTAACTATGGCTACACCTTC. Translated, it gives CASSQGGATNYGYTF.

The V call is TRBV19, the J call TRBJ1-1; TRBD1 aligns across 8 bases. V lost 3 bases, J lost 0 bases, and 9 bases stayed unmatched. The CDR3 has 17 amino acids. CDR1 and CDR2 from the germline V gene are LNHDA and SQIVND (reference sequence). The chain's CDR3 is CASSIISETGVNTEAFF. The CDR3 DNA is TGTGCCAGTAGTATTATATCCGAGACAGGGGTGAACACTGAAGCTTTCTTT.

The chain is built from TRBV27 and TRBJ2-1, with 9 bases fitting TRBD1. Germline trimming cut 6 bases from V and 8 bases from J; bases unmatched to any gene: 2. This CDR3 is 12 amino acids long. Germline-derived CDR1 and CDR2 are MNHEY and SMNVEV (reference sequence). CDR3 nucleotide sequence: TGTGCCAGCAGCCGGACAGGGGATGAGCAGTTCTTC. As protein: CASSRTGDEQFF.

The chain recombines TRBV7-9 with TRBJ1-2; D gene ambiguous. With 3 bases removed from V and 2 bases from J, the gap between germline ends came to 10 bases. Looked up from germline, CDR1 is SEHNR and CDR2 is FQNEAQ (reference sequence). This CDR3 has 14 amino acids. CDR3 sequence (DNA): TGTGCCAGCAGCTTCCCGGCGGGGAACTATGGCTACACCTTC. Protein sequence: CASSFPAGNYGYTF.

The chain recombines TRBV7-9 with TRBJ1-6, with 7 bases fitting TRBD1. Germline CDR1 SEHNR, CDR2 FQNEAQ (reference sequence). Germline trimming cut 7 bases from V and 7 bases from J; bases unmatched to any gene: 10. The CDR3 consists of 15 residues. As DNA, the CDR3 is TGTGCCAGCACCGAAGAGACAGGGTACAATTCACCCCTCCACTTT. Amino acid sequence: CASTEETGYNSPLHF.

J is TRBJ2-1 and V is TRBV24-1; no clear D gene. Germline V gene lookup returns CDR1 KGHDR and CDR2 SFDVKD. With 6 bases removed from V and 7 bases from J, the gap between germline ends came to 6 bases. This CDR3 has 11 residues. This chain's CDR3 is CATSTGNEQFF. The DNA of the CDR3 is TGTGCCACCAGTACCGGGAATGAGCAGTTCTTC.

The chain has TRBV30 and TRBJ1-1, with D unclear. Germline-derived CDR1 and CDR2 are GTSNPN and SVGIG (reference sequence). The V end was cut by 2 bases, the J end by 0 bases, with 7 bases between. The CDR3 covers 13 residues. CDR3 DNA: TGTGCCTGGAGTCGCCATTTGAACACTGAAGCTTTCTTT. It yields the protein CAWSRHLNTEAFF. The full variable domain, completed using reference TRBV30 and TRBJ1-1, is SQTIHQWPATLVQPVGSPLSLECTVEGTSNPNLYWYRQAAGRGLQLLFYSVGIGQISSEVPQNLSASRPQDRQFILSSKKLLLSDSGFYLCAWSRHLNTEAFFGQGTRLTVV.